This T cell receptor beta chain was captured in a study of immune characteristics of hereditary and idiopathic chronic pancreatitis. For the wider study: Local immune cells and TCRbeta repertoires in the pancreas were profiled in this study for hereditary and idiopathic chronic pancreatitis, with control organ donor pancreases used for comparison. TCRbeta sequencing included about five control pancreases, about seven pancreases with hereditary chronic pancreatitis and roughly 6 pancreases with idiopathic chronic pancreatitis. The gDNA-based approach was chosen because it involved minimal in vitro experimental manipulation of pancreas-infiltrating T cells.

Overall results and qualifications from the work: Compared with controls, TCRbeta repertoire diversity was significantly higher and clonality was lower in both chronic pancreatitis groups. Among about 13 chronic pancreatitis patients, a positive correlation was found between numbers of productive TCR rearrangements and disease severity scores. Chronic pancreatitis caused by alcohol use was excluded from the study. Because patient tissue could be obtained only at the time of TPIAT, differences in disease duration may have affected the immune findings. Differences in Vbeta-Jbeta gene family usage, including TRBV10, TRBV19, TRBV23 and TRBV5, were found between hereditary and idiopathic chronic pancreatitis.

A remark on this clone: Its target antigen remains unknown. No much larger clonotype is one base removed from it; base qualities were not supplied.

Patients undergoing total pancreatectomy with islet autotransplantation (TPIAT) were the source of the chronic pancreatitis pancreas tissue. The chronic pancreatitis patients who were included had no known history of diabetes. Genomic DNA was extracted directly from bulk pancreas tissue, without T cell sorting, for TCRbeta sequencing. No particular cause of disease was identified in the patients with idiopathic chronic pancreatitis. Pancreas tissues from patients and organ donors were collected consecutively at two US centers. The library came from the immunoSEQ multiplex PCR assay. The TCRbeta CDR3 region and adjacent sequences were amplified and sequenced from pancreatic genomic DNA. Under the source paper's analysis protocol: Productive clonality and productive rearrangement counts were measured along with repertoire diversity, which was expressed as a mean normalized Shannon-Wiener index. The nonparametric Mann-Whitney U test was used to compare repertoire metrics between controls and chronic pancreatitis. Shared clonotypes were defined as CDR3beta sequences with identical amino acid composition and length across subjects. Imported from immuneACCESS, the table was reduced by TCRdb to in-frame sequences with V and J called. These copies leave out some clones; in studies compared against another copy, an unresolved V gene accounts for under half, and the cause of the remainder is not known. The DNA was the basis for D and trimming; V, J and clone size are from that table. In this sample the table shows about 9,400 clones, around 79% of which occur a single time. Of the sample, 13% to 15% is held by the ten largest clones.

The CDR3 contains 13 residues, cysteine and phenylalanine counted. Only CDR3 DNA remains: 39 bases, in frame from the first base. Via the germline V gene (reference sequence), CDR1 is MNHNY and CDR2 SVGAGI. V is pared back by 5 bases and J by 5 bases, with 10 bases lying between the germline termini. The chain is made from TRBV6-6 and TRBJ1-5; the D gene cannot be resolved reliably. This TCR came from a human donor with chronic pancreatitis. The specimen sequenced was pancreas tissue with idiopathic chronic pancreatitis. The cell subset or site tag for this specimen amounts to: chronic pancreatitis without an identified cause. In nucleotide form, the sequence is TGTGCCAGCAGTACAAACTGGGATCAGCCCCAGCATTTT. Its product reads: CASSTNWDQPQHF.